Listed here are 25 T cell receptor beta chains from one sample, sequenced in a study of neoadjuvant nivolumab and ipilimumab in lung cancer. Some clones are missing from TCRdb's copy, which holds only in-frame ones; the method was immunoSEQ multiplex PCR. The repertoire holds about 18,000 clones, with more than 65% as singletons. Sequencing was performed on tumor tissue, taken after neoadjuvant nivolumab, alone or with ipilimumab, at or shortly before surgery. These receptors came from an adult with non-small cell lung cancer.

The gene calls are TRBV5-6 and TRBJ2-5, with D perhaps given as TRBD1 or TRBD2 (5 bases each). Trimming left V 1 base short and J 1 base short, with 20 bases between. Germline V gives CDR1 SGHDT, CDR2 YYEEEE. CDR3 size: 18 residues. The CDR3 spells CASSLWGSEVGTQETQYF. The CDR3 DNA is TGTGCCAGCAGCTTGTGGGGGTCTGAGGTTGGCACCCAAGAGACCCAGTACTTC.

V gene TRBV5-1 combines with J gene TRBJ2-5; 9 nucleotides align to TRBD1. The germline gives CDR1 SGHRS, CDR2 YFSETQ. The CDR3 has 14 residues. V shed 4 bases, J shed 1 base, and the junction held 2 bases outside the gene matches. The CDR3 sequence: CASSQQGAQETQYF. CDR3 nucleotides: TGCGCCAGCAGCCAACAGGGGGCCCAAGAGACCCAGTACTTC.

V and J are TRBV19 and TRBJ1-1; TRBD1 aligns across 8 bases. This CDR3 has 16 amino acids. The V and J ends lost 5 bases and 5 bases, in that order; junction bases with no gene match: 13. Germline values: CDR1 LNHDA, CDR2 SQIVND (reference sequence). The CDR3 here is CASSPLRTGRLTEAFF. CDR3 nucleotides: TGTGCCAGTAGTCCTCTGCGGACAGGGAGGTTGACTGAAGCTTTCTTT.

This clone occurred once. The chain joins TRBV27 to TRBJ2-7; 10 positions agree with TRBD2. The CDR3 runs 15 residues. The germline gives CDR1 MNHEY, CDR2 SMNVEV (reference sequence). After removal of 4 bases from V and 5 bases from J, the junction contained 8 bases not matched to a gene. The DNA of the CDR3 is TGTGCCAGCAGTTCCCTGGGACTAGCGTTCGACGAGCAGTACTTC. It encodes CASSSLGLAFDEQYF.

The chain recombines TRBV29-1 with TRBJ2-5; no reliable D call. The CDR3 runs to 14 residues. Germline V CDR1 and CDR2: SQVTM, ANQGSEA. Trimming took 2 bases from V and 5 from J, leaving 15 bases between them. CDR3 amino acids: CSVERTLGGETQYF. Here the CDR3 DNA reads TGCAGCGTTGAACGGACGCTGGGTGGCGAGACCCAGTACTTC.

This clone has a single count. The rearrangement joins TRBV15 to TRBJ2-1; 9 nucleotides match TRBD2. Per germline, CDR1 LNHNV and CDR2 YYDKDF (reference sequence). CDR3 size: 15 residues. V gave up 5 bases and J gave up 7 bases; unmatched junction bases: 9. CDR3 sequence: CATSGGGLAENEQFF. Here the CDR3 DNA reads TGTGCCACCAGCGGAGGGGGACTAGCTGAGAATGAGCAGTTCTTC.

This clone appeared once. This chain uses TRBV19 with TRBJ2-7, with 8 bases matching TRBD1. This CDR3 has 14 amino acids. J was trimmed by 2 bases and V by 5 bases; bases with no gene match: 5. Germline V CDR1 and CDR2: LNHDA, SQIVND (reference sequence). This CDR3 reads CASSGQGATYEQYF. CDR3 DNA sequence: TGTGCCAGTAGTGGACAGGGAGCAACCTACGAGCAGTACTTC.

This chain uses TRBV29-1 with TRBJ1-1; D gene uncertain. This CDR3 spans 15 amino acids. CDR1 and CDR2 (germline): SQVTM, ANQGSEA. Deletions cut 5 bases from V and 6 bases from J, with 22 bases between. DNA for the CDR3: TGCAGCGTTCGGGTCAGTGCCCAAGTAACGGCTGAAGCTTTCTTT. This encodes CSVRVSAQVTAEAFF.

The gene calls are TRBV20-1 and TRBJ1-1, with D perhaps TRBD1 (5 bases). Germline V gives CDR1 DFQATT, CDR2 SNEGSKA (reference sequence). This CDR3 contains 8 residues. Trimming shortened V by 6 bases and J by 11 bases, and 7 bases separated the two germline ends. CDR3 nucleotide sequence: TGCAGTGCGGGGCAGGCTTTCTTT. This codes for CSAGQAFF.

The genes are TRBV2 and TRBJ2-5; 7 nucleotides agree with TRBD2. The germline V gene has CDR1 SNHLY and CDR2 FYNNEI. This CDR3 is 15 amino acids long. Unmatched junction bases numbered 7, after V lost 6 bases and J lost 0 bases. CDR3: CASSQRREHQETQYF. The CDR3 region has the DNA TGTGCCAGCAGCCAAAGGCGGGAGCACCAAGAGACCCAGTACTTC.

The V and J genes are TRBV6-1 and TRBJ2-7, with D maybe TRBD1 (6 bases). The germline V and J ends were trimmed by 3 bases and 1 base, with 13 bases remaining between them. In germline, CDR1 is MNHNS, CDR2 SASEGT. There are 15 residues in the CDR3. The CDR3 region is CASSDLQGSSYEQYF. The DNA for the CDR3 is TGTGCCAGCAGTGACCTTCAGGGGAGTTCCTACGAGCAGTACTTC.

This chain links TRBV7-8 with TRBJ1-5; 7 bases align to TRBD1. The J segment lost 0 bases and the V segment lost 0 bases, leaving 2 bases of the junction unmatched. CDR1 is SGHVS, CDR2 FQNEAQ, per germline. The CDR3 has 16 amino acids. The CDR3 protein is CASSLAGTDSNQPQHF. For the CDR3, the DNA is TGTGCCAGCAGCTTAGCTGGGACAGATAGCAATCAGCCCCAGCATTTT.

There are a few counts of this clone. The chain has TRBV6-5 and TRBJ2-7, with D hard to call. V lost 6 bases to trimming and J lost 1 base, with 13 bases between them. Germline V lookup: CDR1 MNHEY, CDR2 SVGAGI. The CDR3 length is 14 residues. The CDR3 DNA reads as TGTGCCAGCAGCCGAACCAAAGGGTCCTACGAGCAGTACTTC. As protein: CASSRTKGSYEQYF.

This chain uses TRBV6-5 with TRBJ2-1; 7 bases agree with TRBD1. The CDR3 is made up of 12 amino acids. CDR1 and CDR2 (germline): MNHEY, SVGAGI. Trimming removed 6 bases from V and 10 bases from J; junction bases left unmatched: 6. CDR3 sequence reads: CASRDNRGEQFF. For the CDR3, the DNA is TGTGCCAGCAGGGATAACAGGGGCGAGCAGTTCTTC.

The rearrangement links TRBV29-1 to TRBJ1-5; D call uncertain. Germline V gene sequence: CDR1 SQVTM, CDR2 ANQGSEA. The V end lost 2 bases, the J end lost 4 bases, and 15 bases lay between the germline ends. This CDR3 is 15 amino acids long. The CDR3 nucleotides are TGCAGCGTTGAACCCTCCGGAGACCCTAATCAGCCCCAGCATTTT. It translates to CSVEPSGDPNQPQHF.

CDR3 in DNA: TGTGCCAGCAGCCCGAATGATGCGATCTATGGCTACACCTTC. It translates to CASSPNDAIYGYTF. The gene calls are TRBV6-5 and TRBJ1-2, with D hard to call. Trimming stripped 6 bases from V and 4 bases from J, with 15 bases between. Germline V lookup: CDR1 MNHEY, CDR2 SVGAGI. The CDR3 runs to 14 residues.

This chain's CDR3 is CASSRTSGNHEQYF. In nucleotides, the CDR3 is TGTGCCAGCAGCCGAACTAGCGGGAACCATGAGCAGTACTTC. The genes are TRBV9 and TRBJ2-7; 10 positions match TRBD2. This CDR3 has 14 residues. V lost 4 bases, J lost 7 bases, and 8 bases stayed unmatched. Germline assignment: CDR1 SGDLS and CDR2 YYNGEE.

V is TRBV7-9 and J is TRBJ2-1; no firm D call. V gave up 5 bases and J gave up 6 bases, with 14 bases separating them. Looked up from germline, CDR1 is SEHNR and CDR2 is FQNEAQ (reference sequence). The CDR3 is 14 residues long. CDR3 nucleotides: TGTGCCAGCAGCGGGCCTCTACCCCCCAATGAGCAGTTCTTC. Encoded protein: CASSGPLPPNEQFF. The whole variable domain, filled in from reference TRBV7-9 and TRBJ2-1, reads DTGVSQNPRHKITKRGQNVTFRCDPISEHNRLYWYRQTLGQGPEFLTYFQNEAQLEKSRLLSDRFSAERPKGSFSTLEIQRTEQGDSAMYLCASSGPLPPNEQFFGPGTRLTVL.

DNA of the CDR3: TGCGCCAGCAGTGCGGGGGCGGAAACCGGGGAGCTGTTTTTT. Protein product: CASSAGAETGELFF. This sequence joins TRBV5-1 and TRBJ2-2; weak D call: TRBD2 (7 bases). V lost 5 bases and J lost 5, with 13 bases in between. The CDR3 has 14 amino acids. Germline CDR1 is SGHRS and CDR2 is YFSETQ.

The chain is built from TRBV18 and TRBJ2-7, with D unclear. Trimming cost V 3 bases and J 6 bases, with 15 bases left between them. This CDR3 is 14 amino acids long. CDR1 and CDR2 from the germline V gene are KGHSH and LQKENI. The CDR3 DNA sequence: TGTGCCAGCTCACCGCGCCCCGATGCCAGCGAGCAGTACTTC. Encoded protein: CASSPRPDASEQYF.

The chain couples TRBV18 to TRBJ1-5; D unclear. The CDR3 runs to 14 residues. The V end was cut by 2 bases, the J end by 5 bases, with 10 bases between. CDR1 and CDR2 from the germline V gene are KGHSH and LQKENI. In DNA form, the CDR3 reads TGTGCCAGCTCACCAAGGGTCGGGCATCAGCCCCAGCATTTT. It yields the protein CASSPRVGHQPQHF.

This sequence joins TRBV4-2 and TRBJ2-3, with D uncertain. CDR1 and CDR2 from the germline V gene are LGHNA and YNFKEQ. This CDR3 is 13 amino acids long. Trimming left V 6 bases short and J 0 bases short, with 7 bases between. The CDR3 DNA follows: TGTGCCAGCAGTCCTTCTAGCACAGATACGCAGTATTTT. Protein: CASSPSSTDTQYF.

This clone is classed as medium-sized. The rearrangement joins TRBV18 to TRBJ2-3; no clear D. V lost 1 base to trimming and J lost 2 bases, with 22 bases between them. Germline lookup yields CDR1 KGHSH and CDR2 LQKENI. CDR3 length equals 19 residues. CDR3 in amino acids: CASSPHSMPASIHTDTQYF. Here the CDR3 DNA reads TGTGCCAGCTCACCACATAGCATGCCAGCCTCAATTCACACAGATACGCAGTATTTT.

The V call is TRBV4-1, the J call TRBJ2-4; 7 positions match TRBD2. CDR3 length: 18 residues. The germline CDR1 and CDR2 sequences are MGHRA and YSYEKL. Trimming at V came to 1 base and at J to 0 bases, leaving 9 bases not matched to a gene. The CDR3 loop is CASSQAISGGLAKNIQYF. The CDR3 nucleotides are TGCGCCAGCAGCCAAGCCATTTCGGGGGGTTTAGCCAAAAACATTCAGTACTTC.

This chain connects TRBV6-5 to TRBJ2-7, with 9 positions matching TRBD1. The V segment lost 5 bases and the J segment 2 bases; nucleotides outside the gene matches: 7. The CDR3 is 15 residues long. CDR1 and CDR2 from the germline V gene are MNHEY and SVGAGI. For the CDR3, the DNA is TGTGCCAGCAGTACCTGGGACAGGGCTGCCTACGAGCAGTACTTC. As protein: CASSTWDRAAYEQYF.